The clone carrying this T cell receptor beta chain was counted ten times or more. Its target is not known. The data are from a study of T cell repertoires in cytomegalovirus infection. Whole-study findings and limits: CMV carriers having the relevant HLA were flagged by cumulative public TCR beta family frequency.

Each CDR3 protein is one row after TCRdb ran MiXCR on the reads. The table shows around 330,000 distinct CDR3 sequences, with roughly a sixth occurring only once. The CDR3 contains 14 residues. The ends were cut back, 3 bases at V and 8 bases at J, with 11 bases in the middle. Germline V gene lookup returns CDR1 SEHNR and CDR2 FQNEAQ (reference sequence). The receptor's source is a human donor in good health (CMV status not recorded). Some clones in this sample may be carry-over from other donors' samples. The specimen sequenced was PBMCs. The J gene is TRBJ1-6, the V gene TRBV7-9; TRBD1 might be the D (6 bases). The CDR3 sequence is CASSFGQNYSPLHF. DNA for the CDR3: TGTGCCAGCAGCTTCGGACAGAACTATTCACCCCTCCACTTT.